Listed here is a single TCR beta chain. What it recognizes is unknown. The V end lost 0 bases, the J end lost 2 bases, and 16 bases lay between the germline ends. The CDR3 covers 18 residues. Germline CDR1 MGHRA, CDR2 YSYEKL. The source of the sample is a study of cytomegalovirus exposure and HLA in healthy donors. The wider study: The 120 validation repertoires, a later analysis reported, used the same platform as the roughly 660 repertoires from the first cohort.

Findings of the study overall: Reports credit the classifier with highly specific, highly sensitive diagnosis of cytomegalovirus status. CMV antigen specificity of three CMV-associated chains was confirmed in vitro.

Libraries were prepared by immunoSEQ multiplex PCR; TCRdb keeps only in-frame clonotypes and omits some of them. This table has under 65,000 clones, 85% to 95% appearing once. Sequenced sample: PBMCs. The chain carries TRBV4-1 and TRBJ2-2; tentatively, D is TRBD1 (7 bases). This TCR was sampled from a woman aged 18-29 years in good health and CMV-seropositive. The CDR3 coding sequence is TGCGCCAGCAGCCAAGATCTTGGGGGGACAGTAAACACCGGGGAGCTGTTTTTT. Encoded protein: CASSQDLGGTVNTGELFF.